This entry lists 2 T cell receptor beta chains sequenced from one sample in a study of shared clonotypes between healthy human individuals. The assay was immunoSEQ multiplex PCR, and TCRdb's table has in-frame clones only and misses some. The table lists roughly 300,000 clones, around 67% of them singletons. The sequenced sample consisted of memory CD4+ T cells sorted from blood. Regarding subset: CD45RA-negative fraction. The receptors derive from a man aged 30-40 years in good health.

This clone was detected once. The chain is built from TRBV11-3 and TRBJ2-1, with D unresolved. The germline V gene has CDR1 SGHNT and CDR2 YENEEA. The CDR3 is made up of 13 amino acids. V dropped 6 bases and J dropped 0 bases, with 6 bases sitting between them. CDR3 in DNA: TGTGCCAGCAGTCTGCGCTCCTACAATGAGCAGTTCTTC. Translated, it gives CASSLRSYNEQFF. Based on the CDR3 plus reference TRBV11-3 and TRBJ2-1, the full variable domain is EAGVVQSPRYKIIEKKQPVAFWCNPISGHNTLYWYLQNLGQGPELLIRYENEEAVDDSQLPKDRFSAERLKGVDSTLKIQPAELGDSAVYLCASSLRSYNEQFFGPGTRLTVL.

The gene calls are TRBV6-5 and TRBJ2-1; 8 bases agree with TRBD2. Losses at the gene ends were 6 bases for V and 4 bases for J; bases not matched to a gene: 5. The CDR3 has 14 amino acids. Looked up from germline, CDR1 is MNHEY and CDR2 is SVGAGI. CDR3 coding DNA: TGTGCCAGCAGGAAGCGGGAGCCTTACAATGAGCAGTTCTTC. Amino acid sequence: CASRKREPYNEQFF.